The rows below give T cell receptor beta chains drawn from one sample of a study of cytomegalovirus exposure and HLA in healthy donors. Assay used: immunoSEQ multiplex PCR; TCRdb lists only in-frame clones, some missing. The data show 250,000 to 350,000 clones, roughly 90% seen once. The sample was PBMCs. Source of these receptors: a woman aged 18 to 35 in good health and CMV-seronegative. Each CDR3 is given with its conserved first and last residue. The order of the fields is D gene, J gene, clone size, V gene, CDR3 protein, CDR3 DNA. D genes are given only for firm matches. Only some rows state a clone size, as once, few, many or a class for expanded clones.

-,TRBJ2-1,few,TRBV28,CASYSSYNEQFF,TGTGCCAGCTATAGCTCCTACAATGAGCAGTTCTTC
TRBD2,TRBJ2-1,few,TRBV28,CASGGGLAGGNEQFF,TGTGCCAGCGGCGGGGGGCTAGCGGGAGGTAATGAGCAGTTCTTC
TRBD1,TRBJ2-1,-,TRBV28,CASSLRDRGRTYNEQFF,TGTGCCAGCAGTTTACGGGACAGGGGTAGGACCTACAATGAGCAGTTCTTC
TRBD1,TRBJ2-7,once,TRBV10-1,CASSLGQGAKYEQYF,TGCGCCAGCAGCCTCGGACAGGGGGCTAAGTACGAGCAGTACTTC
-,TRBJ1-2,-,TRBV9,CASSVDRGNYGYTF,TGTGCCAGCAGCGTAGACCGGGGTAACTATGGCTACACCTTC
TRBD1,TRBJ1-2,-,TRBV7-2,CASSLRGQGTYGYTF,TGTGCCAGCAGCTTAAGGGGACAGGGTACCTATGGCTACACCTTC
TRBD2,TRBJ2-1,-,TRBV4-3,CASSQEASGYNEQFF,TGCGCCAGCAGCCAAGAGGCTAGCGGTTACAATGAGCAGTTCTTC
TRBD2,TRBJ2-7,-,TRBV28,CASVVAGPTYEQYF,TGTGCCAGCGTGGTAGCGGGGCCGACCTACGAGCAGTACTTC
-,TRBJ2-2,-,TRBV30,CAWSPVGEAGELFF,TGTGCCTGGAGCCCTGTAGGGGAGGCCGGGGAGCTGTTTTTT
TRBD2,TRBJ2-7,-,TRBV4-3,CASSQETSDSYEQYF,TGCGCCAGCAGCCAAGAAACTAGCGACTCCTACGAGCAGTACTTC
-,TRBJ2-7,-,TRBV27,CASSLPLGEQYF,TGTGCCAGCAGTTTACCCCTCGGCGAGCAGTACTTC
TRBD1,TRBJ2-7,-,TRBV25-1,CASSRGTGTYEQYF,TGTGCCAGCAGCCGCGGGACAGGGACCTACGAGCAGTACTTC
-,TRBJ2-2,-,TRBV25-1,CASSEFGAGNTGELFF,TGTGCCAGCAGTGAATTTGGGGCAGGGAACACCGGGGAGCTGTTTTTT
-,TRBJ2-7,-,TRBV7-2,CASSFGGGSSYEQYF,TGTGCCAGCAGCTTTGGGGGGGGCAGCTCCTACGAGCAGTACTTC
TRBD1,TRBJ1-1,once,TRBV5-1,CASSPRDRVGLGDTEAFF,TGCGCCAGCAGCCCGCGGGACAGGGTAGGCTTGGGGGACACTGAAGCTTTCTTT
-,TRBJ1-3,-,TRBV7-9,CASSPPPGGNTIYF,TGTGCCAGCAGTCCGCCTCCAGGCGGAAACACCATATATTTT
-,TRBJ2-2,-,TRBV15,CATSRDYGDTGELFF,TGTGCCACCAGCAGAGACTACGGGGACACCGGGGAGCTGTTTTTT
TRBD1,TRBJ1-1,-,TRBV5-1,CASSWGDRELEAFF,TGCGCCAGCAGCTGGGGGGACAGGGAGCTTGAAGCTTTCTTT
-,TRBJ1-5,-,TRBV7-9,CASSTSDRDNQPQHF,TGTGCCAGCAGCACATCGGACAGAGACAATCAGCCCCAGCATTTT
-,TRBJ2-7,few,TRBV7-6,CASSPEAGSEGEQYF,TGTGCCAGCAGCCCAGAGGCAGGTTCGGAGGGCGAGCAGTACTTC
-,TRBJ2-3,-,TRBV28,CASSLLTGSTDTQYF,TGTGCCAGCAGTTTGCTTACCGGGTCCACAGATACGCAGTATTTT
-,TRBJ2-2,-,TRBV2,CASTTGINTGELFF,TGTGCCAGCACTACAGGGATCAACACCGGGGAGCTGTTTTTT
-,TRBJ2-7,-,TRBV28,CASSFSAYEQYF,TGTGCCAGCAGTTTTTCTGCCTACGAGCAGTACTTC
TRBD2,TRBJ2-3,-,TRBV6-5,CASSVERERGDTQYF,TGTGCCAGCAGTGTTGAGCGGGAGAGGGGAGATACGCAGTATTTT
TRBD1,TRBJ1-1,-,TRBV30,CAWDRGREAFF,TGTGCCTGGGACAGGGGTAGGGAAGCTTTCTTT
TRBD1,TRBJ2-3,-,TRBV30,CAWSKTGGAGDTQYF,TGTGCCTGGAGTAAGACAGGGGGCGCGGGAGATACGCAGTATTTT
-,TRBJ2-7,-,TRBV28,CASLSTENYEQYF,TGTGCCAGCCTCTCGACAGAAAACTACGAGCAGTACTTC
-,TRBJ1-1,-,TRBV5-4,CASSLAGVSGAFF,TGTGCCAGCAGTCTGGCAGGGGTCTCTGGGGCTTTCTTT
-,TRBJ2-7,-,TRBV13,CASSFQGSHEQYF,TGTGCCAGCAGCTTTCAGGGCTCCCACGAGCAGTACTTC
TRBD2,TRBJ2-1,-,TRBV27,CASSSLASGRYNEQFF,TGTGCCAGCAGTTCCCTCGCTAGCGGGAGATACAATGAGCAGTTCTTC
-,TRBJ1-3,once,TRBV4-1,CAKQGDYSGNTIYF,TGCGCCAAACAGGGCGATTACTCTGGAAACACCATATATTTT
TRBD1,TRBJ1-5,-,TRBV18,CASSLGTANQPQHF,TGTGCCAGCTCACTAGGGACAGCGAATCAGCCCCAGCATTTT
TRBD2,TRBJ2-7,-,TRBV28,CASSYTSGRAYEQYF,TGTGCCAGCAGTTACACTAGCGGGAGGGCTTACGAGCAGTACTTC
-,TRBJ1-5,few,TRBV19,CASSRGPANQPQHF,TGTGCCAGTAGTCGAGGCCCGGCCAATCAGCCCCAGCATTTT
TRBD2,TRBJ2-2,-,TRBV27,CASSLAGVTGELFF,TGTGCCAGCAGTTTAGCGGGGGTCACCGGGGAGCTGTTTTTT
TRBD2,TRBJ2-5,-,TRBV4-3,CASSQRLAGNQETQYF,TGCGCCAGCAGCCAACGACTAGCGGGAAACCAAGAGACCCAGTACTTC
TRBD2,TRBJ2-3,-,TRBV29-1,CSVESLAGSGGTQYF,TGCAGCGTTGAATCACTAGCGGGGTCCGGGGGTACGCAGTATTTT
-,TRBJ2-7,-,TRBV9,CASSGGTGYYEQYF,TGTGCCAGCAGCGGGGGGACTGGCTACTACGAGCAGTACTTC
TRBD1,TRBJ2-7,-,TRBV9,CASSAKSGQNYEQYF,TGTGCCAGCAGCGCGAAATCGGGACAGAACTACGAGCAGTACTTC
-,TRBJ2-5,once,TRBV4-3,CASSQGTAQETQYF,TGCGCCAGCAGCCAAGGTACAGCCCAAGAGACCCAGTACTTC
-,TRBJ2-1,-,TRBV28,CASSYTVQEQFF,TGTGCCAGCAGTTATACCGTGCAGGAGCAGTTCTTC
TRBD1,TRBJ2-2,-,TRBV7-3,CASSLGTGGVPYTGELFF,TGTGCCAGCAGCTTGGGGACAGGGGGCGTCCCTTACACCGGGGAGCTGTTTTTT
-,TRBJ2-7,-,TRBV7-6,CASSPRQASYEQYF,TGTGCCAGCAGCCCCCGACAGGCCTCCTACGAGCAGTACTTC
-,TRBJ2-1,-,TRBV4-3,CASSRTGGLLNEQFF,TGCGCCAGCAGCCGTACCGGTGGACTTCTTAATGAGCAGTTCTTC
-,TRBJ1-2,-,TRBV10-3,CAISESRLPDGYTF,TGTGCCATCAGTGAGTCCCGCCTACCCGATGGCTACACCTTC
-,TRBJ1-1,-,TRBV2,CASNEDRDTEAFF,TGTGCCAGCAATGAGGATCGGGACACTGAAGCTTTCTTT
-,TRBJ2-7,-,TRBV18,CASSPSGAAYEQYF,TGTGCCAGCTCGCCATCGGGAGCGGCCTACGAGCAGTACTTC
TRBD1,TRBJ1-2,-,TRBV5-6,CASSQQPGQGDYGYTF,TGTGCCAGCAGCCAGCAGCCGGGACAGGGTGACTATGGCTACACCTTC
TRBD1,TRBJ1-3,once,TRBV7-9,CASSLGQGTGNTIYF,TGTGCCAGCAGCTTGGGACAGGGCACTGGAAACACCATATATTTT
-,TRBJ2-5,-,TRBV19,CASSPGLAAYQETQYF,TGTGCCAGTAGCCCCGGACTGGCGGCTTACCAAGAGACCCAGTACTTC
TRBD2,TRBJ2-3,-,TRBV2,CAGGVLAGLDTQYF,TGTGCCGGGGGGGTACTAGCGGGGTTAGATACGCAGTATTTT
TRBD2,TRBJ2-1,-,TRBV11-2,CASSLIAGGNNEQFF,TGTGCCAGCAGCTTAATTGCGGGAGGCAACAATGAGCAGTTCTTC
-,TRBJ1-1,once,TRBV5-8,CASSSGYRATEAFF,TGTGCCAGCAGCTCAGGGTATAGGGCGACTGAAGCTTTCTTT
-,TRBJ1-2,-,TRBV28,CASSLKSYGYTF,TGTGCCAGCAGTTTAAAGAGTTATGGCTACACCTTC
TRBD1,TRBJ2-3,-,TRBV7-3,CASSSGTGGLNF,TGTGCCAGCAGCTCCGGGACAGGGGGTTTGAATTTT
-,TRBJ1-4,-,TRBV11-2,CASSSNRANEKLFF,TGTGCCAGCAGCTCGAACAGGGCTAATGAAAAACTGTTTTTT
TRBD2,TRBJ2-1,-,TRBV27,CASRFQRREDEQFF,TGTGCCAGCAGATTTCAGAGGCGGGAGGATGAGCAGTTCTTC
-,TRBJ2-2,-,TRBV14,CASSPLFRAGTLNTGELFF,TGTGCCAGCAGCCCATTGTTCCGCGCGGGGACGTTGAACACCGGGGAGCTGTTTTTT